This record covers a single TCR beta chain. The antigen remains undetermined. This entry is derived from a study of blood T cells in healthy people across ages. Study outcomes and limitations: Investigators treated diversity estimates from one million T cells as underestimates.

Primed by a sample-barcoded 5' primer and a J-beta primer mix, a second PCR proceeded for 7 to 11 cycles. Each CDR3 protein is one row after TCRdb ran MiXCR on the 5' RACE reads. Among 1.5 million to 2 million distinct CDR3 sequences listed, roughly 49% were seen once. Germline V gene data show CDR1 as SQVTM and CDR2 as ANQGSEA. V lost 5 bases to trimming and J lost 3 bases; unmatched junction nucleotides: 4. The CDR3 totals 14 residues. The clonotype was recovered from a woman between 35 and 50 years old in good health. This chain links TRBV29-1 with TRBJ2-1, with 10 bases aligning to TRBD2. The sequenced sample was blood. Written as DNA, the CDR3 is TGCAGCGTTATAGCGGGGGGCAGCTACAATGAGCAGTTCTTC. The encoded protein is CSVIAGGSYNEQFF.